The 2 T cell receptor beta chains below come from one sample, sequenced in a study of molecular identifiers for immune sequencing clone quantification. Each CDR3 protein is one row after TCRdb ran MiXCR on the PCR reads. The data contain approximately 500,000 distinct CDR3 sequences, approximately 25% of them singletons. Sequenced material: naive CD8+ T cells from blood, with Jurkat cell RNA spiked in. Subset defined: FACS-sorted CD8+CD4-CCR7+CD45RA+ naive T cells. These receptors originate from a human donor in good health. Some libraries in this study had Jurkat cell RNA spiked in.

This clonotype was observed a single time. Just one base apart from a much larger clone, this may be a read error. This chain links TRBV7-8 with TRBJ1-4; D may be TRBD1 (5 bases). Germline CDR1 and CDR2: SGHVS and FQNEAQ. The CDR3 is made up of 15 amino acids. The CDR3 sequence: CASTLGPGLDEKLFF. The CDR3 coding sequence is TGTGCCAGCACCTTAGGGCCAGGGTTGGATGAAAAACTGTTTTTT.

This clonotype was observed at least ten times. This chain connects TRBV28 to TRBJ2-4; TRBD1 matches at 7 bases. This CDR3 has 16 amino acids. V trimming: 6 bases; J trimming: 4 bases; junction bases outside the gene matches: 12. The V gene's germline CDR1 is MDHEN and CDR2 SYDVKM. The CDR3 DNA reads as TGTGCCAGCAGGGCCCCCCCACAGGGGCCTAAAAACATTCAGTACTTC. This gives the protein CASRAPPQGPKNIQYF.